This TCR beta chain came from a study of blood T cell repertoires in COVID-19. Study-wide context: Whether acute or convalescent, the COVID-19 samples came from the United States, Italy and Spain. Sources were T cells, B-cell-depleted T cells, or PBMCs; the material itself was cDNA or gDNA.

CDR3 length equals 13 residues. Germline CDR1 reads SEHNR; CDR2 reads FQNEAQ (reference sequence). V lost 2 bases, J lost 0 bases, and 4 bases lay in between. Original processing methods: Reference gene primers were amplified, and this amplification served to estimate nucleated cell counts. Using immunoSEQ multiplex PCR, the repertoire was profiled, and TCRdb retains in-frame clones only, with some absent. V, J and clone size are those of that table, while D and trimming were read from the DNA. The table shows a few hundred thousand clones, with 84% occurring only once. The receptor's source is a human donor in a cohort sampled during active COVID-19. The J gene is TRBJ1-1, the V gene TRBV7-9; no definite D call. The sequenced sample consisted of peripheral blood. The CDR3 is CASSLFMNTEAFF. CDR3 coding DNA: TGTGCCAGCAGCTTATTCATGAACACTGAAGCTTTCTTT.